Below, 13 T cell receptor beta chains from the same sample are listed, as sequenced in a study of early T cells in non-severe SARS-CoV-2 infection. TCRdb re-called the 5' RACE reads with MiXCR, one entry per CDR3 protein. The table shows roughly 34,000 distinct CDR3 sequences, with around 5.6% occurring only once. The material sequenced was whole blood. These receptors were taken from an adult who was a healthcare worker with PCR-confirmed SARS-CoV-2 infection or an uninfected control (not recorded which).

This clonotype was seen ten or more times. The chain combines TRBV20-1 with TRBJ1-5; D gene ambiguous. CDR1 and CDR2 from the germline V gene are DFQATT and SNEGSKA (reference sequence). Between the trimmed V and J ends, which lost 0 bases and 7 bases, there was a span of 13 bases. This CDR3 is 14 amino acids long. The DNA of the CDR3 is TGCAGTGCTAGAGAATCCAGTCCCGACCAGCCCCAGCATTTT. As protein: CSARESSPDQPQHF.

This clonotype was seen many times. The rearrangement uses TRBV20-1 and TRBJ2-5; 9 bases fit TRBD2. V was clipped by 3 bases and J by 5 bases; unmatched bases: 7. Per germline, CDR1 DFQATT and CDR2 SNEGSKA (reference sequence). This CDR3 is 14 amino acids long. Written as DNA, the CDR3 is TGCAGTGCTAGCGCCCTAGCGGGGATGGAGACCCAGTACTTC. Protein product: CSASALAGMETQYF.

This clonotype was seen at least ten times. The rearrangement uses TRBV28 and TRBJ2-1; D tentatively reads TRBD1 or TRBD2 (6 bases each). This CDR3 is built from 16 residues. Trimming stripped 6 bases from V and 5 bases from J, with 20 bases between. Germline V gene sequence: CDR1 MDHEN, CDR2 SYDVKM. The chain's CDR3 is CASSLYREVVDNEQFF. As DNA, the CDR3 is TGTGCCAGCAGCCTATACAGGGAGGTCGTTGACAATGAGCAGTTCTTC.

The chain has TRBV14 and TRBJ2-2, with D perhaps matching TRBD2 (5 bases). The CDR3 totals 17 residues. Germline lookup yields CDR1 SGHDN and CDR2 FVKESK. V was pared by 1 base and J by 4 bases, with 16 bases between. The CDR3 protein is CASSQGLTSLSTGELFF. CDR3 coding DNA: TGTGCCAGCAGCCAAGGTCTCACTAGTTTAAGCACCGGGGAGCTGTTTTTT.

This clonotype was recorded many times. This chain joins TRBV20-1 and TRBJ1-5; the D is unclear. CDR3 length: 17 amino acids. The V and J ends lost 0 bases and 0 bases respectively, with 15 bases between them. Germline CDR1 DFQATT, CDR2 SNEGSKA (reference sequence). DNA of the CDR3: TGCAGTGCTAGAGATCCGGACGGAAGGTATAGCAATCAGCCCCAGCATTTT. The encoded protein is CSARDPDGRYSNQPQHF.

The rearrangement joins TRBV20-1 to TRBJ2-7, with a weak D call TRBD1 (5 bases). The CDR3 consists of 12 residues. Germline CDR1 is DFQATT and CDR2 is SNEGSKA (reference sequence). The V end was cut by 5 bases, the J end by 0 bases, with 8 bases between. CDR3 nucleotides: TGCAGTGCTGGCGGACACTCCTACGAGCAGTACTTC. Translation: CSAGGHSYEQYF.

About this clonotype itself: A single base separates this from a much larger clone, so it may be a read error. The chain has TRBV7-2 and TRBJ2-1; D remains unclear. CDR3 length equals 13 residues. Germline assignment: CDR1 SGHTA and CDR2 FQGNSA. The CDR3 DNA reads as TGTGCCAGCTGCTTAGCCCGTGTCAATGAGCAGTTCTTC. Translated, it gives CASCLARVNEQFF. The variable domain in full, with the rest retrieved from reference TRBV7-2 and TRBJ2-1, is GAGVSQSPSNKVTEKGKDVELRCDPISGHTALYWYRQSLGQGLEFLIYFQGNSAPDKSGLPSDRFSAERTGGSVSTLTIQRTQQEDSAVYLCASCLARVNEQFFGPGTRLTVL.

This chain joins TRBV12-3 or TRBV12-4 and TRBJ1-5; tentative D call: TRBD1 (5 bases). This CDR3 has 15 amino acids. V was pared by 5 bases and J by 0 bases, with 11 bases between. Written as DNA, the CDR3 is TGTGCCAGCAGTCTTGGGGGATCTAGCAATCAGCCCCAGCATTTT. This sequence encodes CASSLGGSSNQPQHF.

The chain carries TRBV25-1 and TRBJ2-3, with 7 bases aligning to TRBD1. The junction had 5 bases not matched to a gene; V was cut back by 5 bases and J by 6 bases. The CDR3 spans 13 residues. Germline assignment: CDR1 MGHDK and CDR2 SYGVNS. CDR3 in DNA: TGTGCCAGCAGTCCGACAGGGTATGATACGCAGTATTTT. This codes for CASSPTGYDTQYF. Combining the CDR3 with reference TRBV25-1 and TRBJ2-3 gives the whole variable domain EADIYQTPRYLVIGTGKKITLECSQTMGHDKMYWYQQDPGMELHLIHYSYGVNSTEKGDLSSESTVSRIRTEHFPLTLESARPSHTSQYLCASSPTGYDTQYFGPGTRLTVL.

This clonotype has at least ten counts. V gene TRBV27 combines with J gene TRBJ1-1; no clear D gene. CDR1 is MNHEY, CDR2 SMNVEV, per germline (reference sequence). V dropped 7 bases and J dropped 4 bases, with 16 bases sitting between them. This CDR3 spans 14 amino acids. The CDR3 DNA reads TGTGCCAGCAAAGTGGAAAGGGTGAGCACTGAAGCTTTCTTT. Residues: CASKVERVSTEAFF.

This clonotype was recorded many times. The chain couples TRBV5-5 to TRBJ2-7; 8 nucleotides agree with TRBD2. The J segment lost 4 bases and the V segment lost 3 bases, leaving 9 bases of the junction unmatched. The germline CDR1 and CDR2 sequences are SGHKS and YYEKEE (reference sequence). The CDR3 length is 15 residues. The CDR3 bases are TGTGCCAGCAGCTCCCAGCGGGGGAGTAGTTACGAGCAGTACTTC. Residues: CASSSQRGSSYEQYF.

This clonotype was recorded at least ten times. The V call is TRBV27, the J call TRBJ1-5; 10 positions match TRBD1. Germline assignment: CDR1 MNHEY and CDR2 SMNVEV (reference sequence). The CDR3 spans 15 residues. With V trimmed by 4 bases and J by 9 bases, 9 bases remained unmatched. The CDR3 coding sequence is TGTGCCAGCAGTTCCCGGGACAGGGGTCTAGGGCCCCAGCATTTT. This sequence encodes CASSSRDRGLGPQHF.

This clonotype was seen ten or more times. The genes are TRBV12-3 or TRBV12-4 and TRBJ2-3; 11 bases match TRBD2. This CDR3 has 17 residues. V dropped 7 bases and J dropped 3; count of bases not matched to a gene: 12. CDR3 sequence reads: CASIADPLAGETDTQYF. The CDR3 DNA reads TGTGCCAGCATCGCCGACCCACTAGCGGGGGAGACAGATACGCAGTATTTT.